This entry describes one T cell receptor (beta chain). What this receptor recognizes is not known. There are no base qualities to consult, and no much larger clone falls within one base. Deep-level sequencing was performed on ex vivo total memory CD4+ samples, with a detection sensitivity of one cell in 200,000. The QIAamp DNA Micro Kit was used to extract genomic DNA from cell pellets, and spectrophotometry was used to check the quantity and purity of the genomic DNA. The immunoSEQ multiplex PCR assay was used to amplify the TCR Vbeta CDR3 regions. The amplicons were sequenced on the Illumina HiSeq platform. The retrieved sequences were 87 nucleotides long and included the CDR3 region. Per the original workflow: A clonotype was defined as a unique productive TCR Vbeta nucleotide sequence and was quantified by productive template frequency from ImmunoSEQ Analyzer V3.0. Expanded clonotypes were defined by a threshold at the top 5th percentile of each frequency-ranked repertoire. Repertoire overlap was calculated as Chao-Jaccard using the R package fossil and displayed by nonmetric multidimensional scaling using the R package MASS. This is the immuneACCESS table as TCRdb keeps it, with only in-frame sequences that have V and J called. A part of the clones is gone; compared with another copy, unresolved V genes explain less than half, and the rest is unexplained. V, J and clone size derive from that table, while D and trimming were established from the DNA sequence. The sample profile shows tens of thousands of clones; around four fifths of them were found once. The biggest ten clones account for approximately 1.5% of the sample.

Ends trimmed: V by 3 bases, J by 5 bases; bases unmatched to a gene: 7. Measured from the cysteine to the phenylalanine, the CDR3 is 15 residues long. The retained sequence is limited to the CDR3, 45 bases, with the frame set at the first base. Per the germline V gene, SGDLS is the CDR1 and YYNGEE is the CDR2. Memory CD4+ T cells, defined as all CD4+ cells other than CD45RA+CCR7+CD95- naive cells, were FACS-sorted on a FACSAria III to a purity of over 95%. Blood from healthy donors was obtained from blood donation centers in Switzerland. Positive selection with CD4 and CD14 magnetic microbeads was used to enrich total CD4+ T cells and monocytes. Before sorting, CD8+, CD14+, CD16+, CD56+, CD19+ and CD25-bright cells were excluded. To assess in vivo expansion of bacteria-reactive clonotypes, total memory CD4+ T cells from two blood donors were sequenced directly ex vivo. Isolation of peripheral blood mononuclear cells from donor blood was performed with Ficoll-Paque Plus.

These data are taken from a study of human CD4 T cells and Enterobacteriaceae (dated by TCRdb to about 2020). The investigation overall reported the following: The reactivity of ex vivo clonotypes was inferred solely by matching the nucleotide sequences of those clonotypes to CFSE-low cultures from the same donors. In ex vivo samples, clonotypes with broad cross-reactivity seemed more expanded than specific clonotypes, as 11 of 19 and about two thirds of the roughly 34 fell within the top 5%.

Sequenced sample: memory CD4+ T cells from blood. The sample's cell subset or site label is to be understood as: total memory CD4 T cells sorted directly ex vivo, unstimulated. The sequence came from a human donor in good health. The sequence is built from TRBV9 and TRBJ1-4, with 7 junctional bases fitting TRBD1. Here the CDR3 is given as CASSAFGTENEKLFF. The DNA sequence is TGTGCCAGCAGCGCGTTCGGGACAGAGAATGAAAAACTGTTTTTT.